This T cell receptor beta chain originates from a study of Graves' ophthalmopathy and Graves' hyperthyroidism. Germline CDR1 SGHDN, CDR2 FVKESK. This CDR3 has 13 residues. V was cut by 3 bases and J by 7 bases, with 9 bases left in between. This clonotype was seen a few times. Using RNA transcripts, the TCR beta CDR3 regions were amplified. HTBI primers were used in a first-round RT-PCR, which preceded a second-round multiplex PCR. Each CDR3 protein gets one entry after TCRdb re-called the multiplex PCR reads with MiXCR. The sample carries roughly 700,000 distinct CDR3 sequences, roughly 40% recorded once.

This sequence originates from an adult man with Graves' ophthalmopathy. Sequencing was performed on peripheral blood. The V gene is TRBV14, the J gene TRBJ1-4; D is uncertain. The CDR3 loop is CASSQMLGEKLFF. CDR3 nucleotides: TGTGCCAGCAGCCAGATGTTAGGTGAAAAACTGTTTTTT.